This T cell receptor beta chain was captured in a study of cytomegalovirus exposure and HLA in healthy donors. About the study: Out of 150 million to 200 million T cells, an earlier analysis found fewer than 140 million unique TCR beta sequences in total. A data release that came early held around 85 million unique TCRs from HLA-typed donors.

The PCR had 60 Vbeta and 13 Jbeta primers. Clones were sequenced by immunoSEQ multiplex PCR, and TCRdb holds only the in-frame ones, with some missing. The sample records about 180,000 clones, roughly 80% being singletons. Study-level findings and limits: Judged likely to be a sequencing artifact was a cluster of highly shared sequence variants. HLA alleles were associated with 15,000 to 20,000 TCR beta sequences in a later analysis at 0.05 false discovery rate.

About this clone: Its antigen is still unknown.

Trimming took off 3 bases at V and 2 bases at J, with 13 bases between the two ends. This CDR3 comprises 14 residues. Germline values: CDR1 GTSNPN, CDR2 SVGIG (reference sequence). The receptor comes from a man aged 25 to 40 in good health and CMV-seronegative. The specimen sequenced was PBMCs. The chain links TRBV30 to TRBJ2-5; tentative D call: TRBD2 (7 bases). CDR3 in amino acids: CAWRFGGPQETQYF. CDR3 bases: TGTGCCTGGAGATTCGGGGGGCCGCAAGAGACCCAGTACTTC.